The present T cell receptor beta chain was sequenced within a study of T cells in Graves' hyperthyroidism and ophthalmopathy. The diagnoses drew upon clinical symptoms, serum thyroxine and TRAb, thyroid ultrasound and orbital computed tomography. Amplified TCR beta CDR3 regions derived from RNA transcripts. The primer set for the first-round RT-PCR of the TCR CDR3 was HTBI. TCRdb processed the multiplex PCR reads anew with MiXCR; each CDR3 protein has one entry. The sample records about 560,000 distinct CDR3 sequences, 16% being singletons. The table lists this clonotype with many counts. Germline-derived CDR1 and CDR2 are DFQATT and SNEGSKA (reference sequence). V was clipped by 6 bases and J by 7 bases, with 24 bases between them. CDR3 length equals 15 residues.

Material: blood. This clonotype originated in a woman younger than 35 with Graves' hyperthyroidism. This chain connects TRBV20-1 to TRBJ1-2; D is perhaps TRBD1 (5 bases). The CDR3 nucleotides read TGCAGTGCAACACAAAAACCCGGGACGCCTCGTGGCTACACCTTC. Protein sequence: CSATQKPGTPRGYTF.